Presented here are 15 T cell receptor beta chains from one specimen sequenced in a study of T cells in Graves' hyperthyroidism and ophthalmopathy. Amplified TCR beta CDR3 regions came from RNA transcripts. First-round RT-PCR with HTBI primers amplified the TCR CDR3 region. A single record per CDR3 protein comes from TCRdb applying MiXCR to the multiplex PCR reads. The table shows around 240,000 distinct CDR3 sequences, with more than 12% occurring only once. The specimen was blood. The receptors were gathered from a woman in her forties with Graves' hyperthyroidism that later progressed to Graves' ophthalmopathy.

This rearrangement joins TRBV29-1 to TRBJ2-7, with 8 nucleotides matching TRBD2. This CDR3 contains 14 residues. In germline, CDR1 is SQVTM, CDR2 ANQGSEA. V was clipped by 5 bases and J by 5 bases; unmatched bases: 11. The CDR3 DNA sequence: TGCAGCGTTCATCTGGGACTAGATTACCACGAGCAGTACTTC. Its translation: CSVHLGLDYHEQYF.

This clonotype showed up many times. The rearrangement links TRBV20-1 to TRBJ2-1, with 8 bases identical to TRBD2. Germline assignment: CDR1 DFQATT and CDR2 SNEGSKA (reference sequence). The CDR3 spans 14 residues. After removal of 4 bases from V and 0 bases from J, the junction contained 2 bases not matched to a gene. The chain's CDR3 is CSAKRGSSYNEQFF. The CDR3 DNA is TGCAGTGCTAAGCGGGGGAGCTCCTACAATGAGCAGTTCTTC.

This clonotype was recorded a few times. This chain's CDR3 is CASSQWGRAYEQYF. The CDR3 DNA is TGTGCCAGCAGCCAGTGGGGGAGGGCCTACGAGCAGTACTTC. The chain couples TRBV7-9 to TRBJ2-7; 7 nucleotides align to TRBD2. The CDR3 sequence is 14 residues long. V lost 5 bases, J lost 2 bases, and 6 bases stayed unmatched. Germline assignment: CDR1 SEHNR and CDR2 FQNEAQ (reference sequence).

This clonotype was found many times. The V gene is TRBV29-1, the J gene TRBJ2-3, with TRBD2 matching over 10 bases. The trim removed 4 bases at V and 4 bases at J, leaving 14 bases unmatched. The germline CDR1 and CDR2 sequences are SQVTM and ANQGSEA. The CDR3 is 17 amino acids. The CDR3 reads CSVVIPVLAGLPDTQYF. CDR3 bases: TGCAGCGTTGTGATCCCTGTACTAGCGGGATTACCAGATACGCAGTATTTT.

The sample holds a few counts of this clonotype. The rearrangement links TRBV7-9 to TRBJ1-2; 10 nucleotides match TRBD1. The CDR3 contains 15 residues. Germline trimming cut 5 bases from V and 6 bases from J; bases unmatched to any gene: 9. Germline loops: CDR1 SEHNR, CDR2 FQNEAQ (reference sequence). CDR3 DNA sequence: TGTGCCAGCAGCGGGCGTCCCGGGACAGGGGATGGCTACACCTTC. It yields the protein CASSGRPGTGDGYTF.

This clonotype has a handful of counts. The genes are TRBV19 and TRBJ1-2, with 8 bases fitting TRBD1. Germline V gives CDR1 LNHDA, CDR2 SQIVND (reference sequence). The V segment lost 6 bases and the J segment 10 bases; nucleotides outside the gene matches: 7. CDR3 length: 12 residues. The CDR3 spells CASSQGADVYTF. Written as DNA, the CDR3 is TGTGCCAGTAGCCAGGGGGCTGATGTCTACACCTTC.

The chain's CDR3 is CASSYSLWGSLNEQFF. CDR3 nucleotide sequence: TGTGCCAGCAGTTACTCGCTGTGGGGGAGCCTAAATGAGCAGTTCTTC. The rearrangement uses TRBV6-5 and TRBJ2-1, with D perhaps being TRBD1 or TRBD2 (5 bases each). V was pared by 0 bases and J by 7 bases, with 16 bases between. In germline, CDR1 is MNHEY, CDR2 SVGAGI. The CDR3 covers 16 residues.

Only a few counts were recorded for this clonotype. The chain combines TRBV19 with TRBJ1-5; possible D gene TRBD1, 6 bases. Germline V CDR1 and CDR2: LNHDA, SQIVND (reference sequence). Trimming took off 0 bases at V and 4 bases at J, with 16 bases between the two ends. The CDR3 is 17 residues long. The CDR3 spells CASSIDHWAGVNQPQHF. CDR3 DNA sequence: TGTGCCAGTAGTATAGATCACTGGGCAGGGGTAAATCAGCCCCAGCATTTT.

At least ten counts were recorded for this clonotype. The V call is TRBV28, the J call TRBJ2-4; D is perhaps TRBD1 (5 bases). The V end lost 7 bases, the J end lost 0 bases, and 16 bases lay between the germline ends. Germline CDR1 MDHEN, CDR2 SYDVKM. The length of the CDR3 is 16 residues. Here the CDR3 DNA reads TGTGCCAGCAACAGTCAGGGTTCACTAGCCAAAAACATTCAGTACTTC. Encoded protein: CASNSQGSLAKNIQYF.

This clonotype was seen at least ten times. J is TRBJ2-7 and V is TRBV6-1; 7 bases are a match to TRBD2. Germline CDR1 and CDR2: MNHNS and SASEGT. Trimming removed 5 bases from V and 5 bases from J; junction bases left unmatched: 15. The CDR3 covers 16 residues. CDR3 DNA sequence: TGTGCCAGCAGTACACTCCGGGGGAGGGCCGAGAACGAGCAGTACTTC. This translates into CASSTLRGRAENEQYF.

This clonotype was counted many times. The chain employs TRBV3-1 and TRBJ1-2; no firm D call. CDR3 length: 13 residues. Between the trimmed V and J ends, which lost 1 base and 10 bases, there was a span of 13 bases. Germline CDR1 and CDR2: LGHDT and YNNKEL (reference sequence). The CDR3 sequence is CASSQGPLVDYTF. CDR3 coding DNA: TGTGCCAGCAGCCAAGGGCCCCTGGTTGACTACACCTTC.

In this sample, this clonotype turned up many times. V gene TRBV6-1 combines with J gene TRBJ2-6, with TRBD2 matching 10 bases. The CDR3 is 18 residues long. Germline CDR1 MNHNS, CDR2 SASEGT. J gave up 3 bases and V 7 bases, and 12 bases lay outside the gene matches. CDR3 coding DNA: TGTGCCAGCATAACTTTTGGGCTAGCGGGAGATGGGGCCAACGTCCTGACTTTC. It yields the protein CASITFGLAGDGANVLTF.

This clonotype was picked up many times. V and J are TRBV27 and TRBJ2-2, with a tentative D call TRBD1 (6 bases). The CDR3 sequence is 16 residues long. The germline V gene has CDR1 MNHEY and CDR2 SMNVEV (reference sequence). V dropped 4 bases and J dropped 5 bases, with 17 bases sitting between them. The CDR3 region is CASSSTPTGRTGELFF. The CDR3, as DNA: TGTGCCAGCAGTTCTACCCCGACAGGTAGAACCGGGGAGCTGTTTTTT.

In this sample, this clonotype turned up many times. The CDR3 DNA sequence: TGTGCCAGCAGTCAAGGCTTGAGCCAGTACTTC. This gives the protein CASSQGLSQYF. V and J are TRBV12-3 or TRBV12-4 and TRBJ2-5; D is uncertain. The CDR3 is 11 amino acids. Trimming left V 5 bases short and J 10 bases short, with 11 bases between.

This clonotype was detected many times. The chain carries TRBV2 and TRBJ2-7, with D possibly matching TRBD2 (6 bases). Germline CDR1 and CDR2: SNHLY and FYNNEI. Trimming pared 11 bases from V and 5 bases from J, leaving 16 bases between. The CDR3 sequence is 12 residues long. The CDR3 spells CAAGGRSHEQYF. CDR3 bases: TGTGCCGCCGGAGGGAGGAGCCACGAGCAGTACTTC.